This TCR beta chain derives from a study of response to subunit inactivated influenza vaccine. This clonotype was recorded a few times. Its antigen is as yet unknown. The germline gives CDR1 MGHRA, CDR2 YSYEKL. This CDR3 comprises 15 residues. Trimming took 1 base from V and 3 from J, leaving 12 bases between them. Via MiXCR, TCRdb re-called the RT-PCR reads, giving one row per CDR3 protein. The sample has roughly 790,000 distinct CDR3 sequences, 21% seen once; the top ten hold approximately 10%. Study-wide results and caveats: Seasonal influenza vaccination, on each occasion, was suggested by the authors to recruit few new T cells.

The chain links TRBV4-1 to TRBJ1-1, with D perhaps TRBD1 (6 bases). This TCR came from a man in his forties or fifties who received an inactivated influenza vaccine. This specimen consisted of PBMCs from blood, obtained less than 6 days after vaccination. CDR3 amino acids: CASSQAYEGDTEAFF. CDR3 DNA: TGCGCCAGCAGCCAAGCTTACGAGGGGGACACTGAAGCTTTCTTT.